Listed here is a single T cell receptor (beta chain). Its antigen remains unknown. Sequencing was limited to surgery cases with top T cell transcript signatures in brain tissue. Pre-surgery treatment included at least one anti-epileptic drug. The sample comes from a study of brain T cells in children with intractable seizures. The V end lost 2 bases, the J end lost 5 bases, and 12 bases lay between the germline ends. The CDR3 covers 14 residues. Germline values: CDR1 MNHEY, CDR2 SMNVEV (reference sequence). Notes on the study in general: Patients' HCMV serostatus was unknown; virus specificity rests on CDR3 similarity alone. Pre- and post-surgery blood differed in depth, so pre-surgery absences may be undersampling.

Method: immunoSEQ multiplex PCR; TCRdb's copy keeps in-frame clones and lacks some. The sample lists 88,000 or so clones; under 95% were seen once. The clonotype was recovered from a girl aged 2-10 years with Rasmussen encephalitis and intractable seizures. The material was peripheral blood, obtained at surgery. J is TRBJ1-1 and V is TRBV27; D might be TRBD1 (5 bases). The CDR3 DNA follows: TGTGCCAGCAGTTTAATGGGGGTGCGAACTGAAGCTTTCTTT. As protein: CASSLMGVRTEAFF.